This TCR beta chain was sequenced for a study of identical twins. Via MiXCR, TCRdb re-called the 5' RACE reads, giving one row per CDR3 protein. The repertoire has 400,000 to 650,000 distinct CDR3 sequences, less than 25% of them found once; the top ten carry 0.75% to 0.95%. There are 16 residues in the CDR3. V trimming: 5 bases; J trimming: 5 bases; junction bases outside the gene matches: 6. Germline CDR1 reads KGHSH; CDR2 reads LQKENI. The sample was also reused in another study, on T cells expressing NK-cell markers. That investigation notes: The authors derived TCR beta repertoires from sorted CD3+CD56+NKG2C+, CD3+CD56+NKG2C- and CD3+CD56-NKG2C+ T cells. The authors sequenced eight donors, of whom seven were HCMV-seropositive and one was seronegative. Of the CD8+ T cell pool in over 5 donors, roughly 1.0-7.5% was accounted for by dominant NKG2C+ clonotypes. The CD3+CD56-NKG2C+ fraction was also led by these clonotypes in a few donors.

This sequence originates from a young woman in good health. The gene calls are TRBV18 and TRBJ2-3, with TRBD2 matching over 14 bases. Source material: CD4+ T cells sorted from blood. CDR3 sequence reads: CASSIGTSGSGDTQYF. The CDR3 region has the DNA TGTGCCAGCTCAATTGGGACTAGCGGGAGCGGAGATACGCAGTATTTT.